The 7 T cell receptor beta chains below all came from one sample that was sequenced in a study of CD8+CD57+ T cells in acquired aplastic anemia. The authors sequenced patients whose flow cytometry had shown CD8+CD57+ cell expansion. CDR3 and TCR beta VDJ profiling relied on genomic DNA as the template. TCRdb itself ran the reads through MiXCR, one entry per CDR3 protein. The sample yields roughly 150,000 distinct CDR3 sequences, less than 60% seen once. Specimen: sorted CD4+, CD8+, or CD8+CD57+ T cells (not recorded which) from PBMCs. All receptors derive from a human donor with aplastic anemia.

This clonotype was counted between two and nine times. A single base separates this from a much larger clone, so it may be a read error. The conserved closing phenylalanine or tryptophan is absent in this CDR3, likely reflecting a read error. CDR3 nucleotides: TGTGCCAGCATATCAGGGGGAGTGGAGGAGACCCAGTACTCC. As protein: CASISGGVEETQYS. This chain joins TRBV6-1 and TRBJ2-5; 7 nucleotides agree with TRBD1. The ends lost 7 bases at V and 5 bases at J; junction bases unmatched: 10. The CDR3 sequence is 14 residues long. The germline V gene has CDR1 MNHNS and CDR2 SASEGT.

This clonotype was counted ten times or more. This CDR3 is CASSPLAGGIETQYF. CDR3 bases: TGTGCCAGCAGCCCACTAGCGGGAGGGATAGAGACCCAGTACTTC. This chain connects TRBV9 to TRBJ2-5, with 13 positions matching TRBD2. The germline V gene has CDR1 SGDLS and CDR2 YYNGEE. Germline trimming cut 4 bases from V and 4 bases from J; bases unmatched to any gene: 4. This CDR3 comprises 15 residues.

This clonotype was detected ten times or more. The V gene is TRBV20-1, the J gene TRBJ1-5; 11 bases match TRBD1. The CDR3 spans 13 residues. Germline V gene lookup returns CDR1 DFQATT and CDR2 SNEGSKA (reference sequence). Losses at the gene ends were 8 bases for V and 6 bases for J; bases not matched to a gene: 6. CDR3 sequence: CSTRTGGGQPQHF. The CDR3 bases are TGCAGTACCAGGACAGGGGGCGGTCAGCCCCAGCATTTT.

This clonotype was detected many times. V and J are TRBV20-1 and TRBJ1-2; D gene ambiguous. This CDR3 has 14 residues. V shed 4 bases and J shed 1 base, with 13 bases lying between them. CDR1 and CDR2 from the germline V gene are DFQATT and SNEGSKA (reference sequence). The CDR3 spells CSAKLPLVNYGYTF. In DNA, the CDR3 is TGCAGTGCTAAGCTTCCTTTGGTTAACTATGGCTACACCTTC.

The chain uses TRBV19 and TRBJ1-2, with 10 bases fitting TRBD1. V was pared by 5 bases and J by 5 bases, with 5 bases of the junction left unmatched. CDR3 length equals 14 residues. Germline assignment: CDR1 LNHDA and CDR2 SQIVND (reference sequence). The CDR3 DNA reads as TGTGCCAGTAGTCTGGGACAGGGGAGTTATGGCTACACCTTC. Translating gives CASSLGQGSYGYTF.

In DNA, the CDR3 is TGTGCCACCAGTGATCCCTTGATTAGCAATCAGCCCCAGCATTTT. The encoded protein is CATSDPLISNQPQHF. The V gene is TRBV24-1, the J gene TRBJ1-5; D remains ambiguous. This CDR3 has 15 amino acids. Germline assignment: CDR1 KGHDR and CDR2 SFDVKD. V lost 3 bases to trimming and J lost 0 bases, with 8 bases between them.

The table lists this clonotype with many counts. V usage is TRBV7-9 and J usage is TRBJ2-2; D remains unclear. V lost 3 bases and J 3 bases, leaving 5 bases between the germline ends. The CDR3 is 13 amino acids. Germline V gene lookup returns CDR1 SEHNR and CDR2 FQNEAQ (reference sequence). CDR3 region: CASSFRDTGELFF. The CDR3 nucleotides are TGTGCCAGCAGCTTTCGAGACACCGGGGAGCTGTTTTTT.